The entry below gives a single TCR beta chain sequence along with its context. No antigen is known for it. The sample originates from a study of shared clonotypes between healthy human individuals. The naive CD8 subset, CD45RO-negative cells positively selected for CCR7, excluded terminally differentiated effector memory CD45RA+ cells. Each cell subset's genomic DNA was divided evenly among several immunoSEQ plates. The repertoire was sequenced with immunoSEQ multiplex PCR; TCRdb's copy has only in-frame clones and lacks some. Of about 1,900,000 clones in the sample, about 95% were seen once. Broader study findings: Only blood underwent sampling, and tissue repertoires likely differ.

From germline, CDR1 is MNHEY and CDR2 SVGAGI. This CDR3 comprises 14 residues. V lost 2 bases to trimming and J lost 7 bases, with 14 bases between them. Sequenced material: naive CD8+ T cells sorted from blood. The sequence was collected from a man aged 18 to 30 in good health. This rearrangement joins TRBV6-5 to TRBJ1-2; D possibly corresponds to TRBD1 (5 bases). DNA for the CDR3: TGTGCCAGCAGTTACGCCGAAGACAGTGGTGGCTACACCTTC. It specifies CASSYAEDSGGYTF.